The 3 T cell receptor beta chains below were found in one sample sequenced in a study of beta chain features in type 1 diabetes. Every isolated RNA sample was fully reverse transcribed, so sequencing captured expressed TCRB transcripts. Repertoires were generated with immunoSEQ multiplex PCR, while TCRdb's copy carries only in-frame clones and drops some. The sample includes roughly 610,000 clones, 15% to 18% of them seen just once. Sequencing was performed on naive CD4+ T cells from blood. Source of these receptors: a man between 18 and 29 years old in good health.

V gene TRBV6-1 combines with J gene TRBJ2-7; a possible D gene is TRBD2 (7 bases). The germline CDR1 and CDR2 sequences are MNHNS and SASEGT. CDR3 length: 15 amino acids. Trimming removed 7 bases from V and 4 bases from J, with 20 bases in between. This CDR3 is CASNPGWGGWYEQYF. The DNA of the CDR3 is TGTGCCAGCAACCCGGGGTGGGGGGGCTGGTACGAGCAGTACTTC.

This clone was seen a handful of times. The DNA for the CDR3 is TGTGCCAGCAGCCCTCGGACAGGCCTACAAAATCAGCCCCAGCATTTT. Its translation is CASSPRTGLQNQPQHF. J is TRBJ1-5 and V is TRBV7-2; 7 bases line up with TRBD1. V gave up 5 bases and J gave up 4 bases; unmatched junction bases: 11. This CDR3 has 16 amino acids. Looked up from germline, CDR1 is SGHTA and CDR2 is FQGNSA.

The V gene is TRBV2, the J gene TRBJ2-3; D remains unclear. With 3 bases removed from V and 3 bases from J, the gap between germline ends came to 7 bases. Looked up from germline, CDR1 is SNHLY and CDR2 is FYNNEI. The CDR3 is 13 amino acids. The CDR3 here is CASSELRTDTQYF. The CDR3 region has the DNA TGTGCCAGCAGTGAGTTGAGGACAGATACGCAGTATTTT.